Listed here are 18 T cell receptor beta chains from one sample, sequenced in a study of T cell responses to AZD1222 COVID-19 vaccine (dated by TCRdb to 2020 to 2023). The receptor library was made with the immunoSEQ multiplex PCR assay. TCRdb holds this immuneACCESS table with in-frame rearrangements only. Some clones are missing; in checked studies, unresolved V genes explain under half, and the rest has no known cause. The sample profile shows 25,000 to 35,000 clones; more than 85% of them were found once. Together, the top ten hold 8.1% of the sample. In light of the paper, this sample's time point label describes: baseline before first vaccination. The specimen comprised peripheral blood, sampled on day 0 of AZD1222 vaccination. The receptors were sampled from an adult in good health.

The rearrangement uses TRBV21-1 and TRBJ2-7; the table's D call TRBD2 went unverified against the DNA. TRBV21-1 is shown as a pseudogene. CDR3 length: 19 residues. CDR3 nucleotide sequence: TGTGCCAGCAGCAAAGTTGCTGATCAGGTAGCGGGGGGGCCCGGGGAGCAGTACTTC. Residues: CASSKVADQVAGGPGEQYF.

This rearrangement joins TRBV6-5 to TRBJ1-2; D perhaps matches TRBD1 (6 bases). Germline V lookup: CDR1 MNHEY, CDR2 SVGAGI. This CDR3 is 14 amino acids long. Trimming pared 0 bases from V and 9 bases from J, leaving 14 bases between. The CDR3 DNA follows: TGTGCCAGCAGTTACTCGGACAGCTCAACCCGCTACACCTTC. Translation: CASSYSDSSTRYTF.

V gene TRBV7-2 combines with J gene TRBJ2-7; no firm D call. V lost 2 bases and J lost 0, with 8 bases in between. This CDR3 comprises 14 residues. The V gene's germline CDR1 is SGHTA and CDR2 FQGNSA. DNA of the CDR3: TGTGCCAGCAGCTTATTGGACGTCTCCTACGAGCAGTACTTC. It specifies CASSLLDVSYEQYF.

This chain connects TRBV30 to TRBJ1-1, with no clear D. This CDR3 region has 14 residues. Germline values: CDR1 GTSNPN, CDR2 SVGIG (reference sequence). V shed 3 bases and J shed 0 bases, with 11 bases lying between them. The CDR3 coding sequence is TGTGCCTGGAGAGGCGACGGGCTGAACACTGAAGCTTTCTTT. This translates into CAWRGDGLNTEAFF. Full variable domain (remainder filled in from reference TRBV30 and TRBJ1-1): SQTIHQWPATLVQPVGSPLSLECTVEGTSNPNLYWYRQAAGRGLQLLFYSVGIGQISSEVPQNLSASRPQDRQFILSSKKLLLSDSGFYLCAWRGDGLNTEAFFGQGTRLTVV.

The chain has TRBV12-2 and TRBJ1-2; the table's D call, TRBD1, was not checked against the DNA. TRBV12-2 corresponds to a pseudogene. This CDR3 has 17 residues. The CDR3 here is CASRVPSGTGVSYGYTF. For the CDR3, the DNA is TGTGCAAGTCGCGTCCCGAGCGGGACAGGGGTTTCCTATGGCTACACCTTC.

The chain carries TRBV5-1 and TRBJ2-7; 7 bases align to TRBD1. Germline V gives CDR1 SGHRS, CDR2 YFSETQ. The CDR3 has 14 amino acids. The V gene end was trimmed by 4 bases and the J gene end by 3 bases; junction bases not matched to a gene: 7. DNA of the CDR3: TGCGCCAGCAGCAGTACAGGGGTAGGCTACGAGCAGTACTTC. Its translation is CASSSTGVGYEQYF.

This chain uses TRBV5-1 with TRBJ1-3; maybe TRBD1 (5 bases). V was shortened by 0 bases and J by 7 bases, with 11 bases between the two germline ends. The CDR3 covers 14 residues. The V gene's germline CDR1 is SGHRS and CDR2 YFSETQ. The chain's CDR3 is CASSLEGARNTIYF. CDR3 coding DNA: TGCGCCAGCAGCTTGGAAGGGGCGCGTAACACCATATATTTT. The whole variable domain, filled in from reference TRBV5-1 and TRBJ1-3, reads KAGVTQTPRYLIKTRGQQVTLSCSPISGHRSVSWYQQTPGQGLQFLFEYFSETQRNKGNFPGRFSGRQFSNSRSEMNVSTLELGDSALYLCASSLEGARNTIYFGEGSWLTVV.

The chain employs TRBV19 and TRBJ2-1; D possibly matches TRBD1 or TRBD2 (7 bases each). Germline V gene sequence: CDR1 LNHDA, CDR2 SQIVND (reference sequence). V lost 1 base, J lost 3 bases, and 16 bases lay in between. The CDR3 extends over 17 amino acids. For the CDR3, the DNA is TGTGCCAGTAGTATAGGACAGGGAGGGGGGTTCTACAATGAGCAGTTCTTC. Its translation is CASSIGQGGGFYNEQFF.

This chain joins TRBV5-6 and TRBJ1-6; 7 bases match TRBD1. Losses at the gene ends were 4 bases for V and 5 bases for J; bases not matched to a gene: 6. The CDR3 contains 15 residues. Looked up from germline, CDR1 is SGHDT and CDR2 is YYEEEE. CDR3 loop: CASSPGQTHNSPLHF. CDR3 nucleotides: TGTGCCAGCAGCCCGGGACAGACGCATAATTCACCCCTCCACTTT.

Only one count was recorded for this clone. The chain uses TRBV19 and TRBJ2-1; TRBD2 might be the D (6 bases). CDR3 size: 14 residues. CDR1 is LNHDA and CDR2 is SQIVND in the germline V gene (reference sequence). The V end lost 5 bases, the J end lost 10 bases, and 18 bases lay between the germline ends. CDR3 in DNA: TGTGCCAGTAGTGTGTCTAGCGTTGTTGGCGAGCAGTTCTTC. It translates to CASSVSSVVGEQFF.

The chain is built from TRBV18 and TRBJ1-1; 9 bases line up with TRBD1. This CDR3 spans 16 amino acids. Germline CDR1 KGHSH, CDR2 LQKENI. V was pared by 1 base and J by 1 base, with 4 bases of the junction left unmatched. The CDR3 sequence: CASSPQGTGTNTEAFF. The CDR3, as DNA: TGTGCCAGCTCACCACAGGGGACAGGGACGAACACTGAAGCTTTCTTT.

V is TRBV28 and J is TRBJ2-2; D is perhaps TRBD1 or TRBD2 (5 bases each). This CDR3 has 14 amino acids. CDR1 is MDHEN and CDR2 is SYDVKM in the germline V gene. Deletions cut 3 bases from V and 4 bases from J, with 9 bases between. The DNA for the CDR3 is TGTGCCAGCAGTTTGCCAGGGAGCACCGGGGAGCTGTTTTTT. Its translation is CASSLPGSTGELFF.

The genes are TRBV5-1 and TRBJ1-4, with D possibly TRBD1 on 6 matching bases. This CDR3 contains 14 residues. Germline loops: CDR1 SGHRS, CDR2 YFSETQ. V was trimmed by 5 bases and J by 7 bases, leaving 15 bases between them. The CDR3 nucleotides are TGCGCCAGCAGTCCGGGGGGCGGAAGTGAAAAACTGTTTTTT. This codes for CASSPGGGSEKLFF.

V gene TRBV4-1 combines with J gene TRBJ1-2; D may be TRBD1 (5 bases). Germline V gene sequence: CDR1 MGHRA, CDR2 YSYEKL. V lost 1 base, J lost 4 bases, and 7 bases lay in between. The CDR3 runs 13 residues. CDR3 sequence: CASSQGGVYGYTF. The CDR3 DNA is TGCGCCAGCAGCCAAGGGGGCGTCTATGGCTACACCTTC.

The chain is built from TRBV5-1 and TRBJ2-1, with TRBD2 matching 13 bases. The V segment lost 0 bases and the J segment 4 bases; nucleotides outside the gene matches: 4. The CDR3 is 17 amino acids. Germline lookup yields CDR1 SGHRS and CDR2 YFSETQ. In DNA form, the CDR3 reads TGCGCCAGCAGCTTGGTTCGGACTAGCGGGGGTTACAATGAGCAGTTCTTC. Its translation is CASSLVRTSGGYNEQFF.

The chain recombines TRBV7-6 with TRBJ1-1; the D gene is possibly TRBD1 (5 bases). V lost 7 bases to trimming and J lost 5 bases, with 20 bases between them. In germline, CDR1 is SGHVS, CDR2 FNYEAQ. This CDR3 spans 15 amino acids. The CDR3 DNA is TGTGCCAGCACCGTGTGGTCTGGGGGTGGGACTGAAGCTTTCTTT. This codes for CASTVWSGGGTEAFF.

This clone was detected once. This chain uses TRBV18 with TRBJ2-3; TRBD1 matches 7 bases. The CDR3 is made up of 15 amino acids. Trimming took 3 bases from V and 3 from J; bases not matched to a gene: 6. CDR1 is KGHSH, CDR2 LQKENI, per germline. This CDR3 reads CASSPIQGRTDTQYF. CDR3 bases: TGTGCCAGCTCACCGATACAGGGGCGGACAGATACGCAGTATTTT.

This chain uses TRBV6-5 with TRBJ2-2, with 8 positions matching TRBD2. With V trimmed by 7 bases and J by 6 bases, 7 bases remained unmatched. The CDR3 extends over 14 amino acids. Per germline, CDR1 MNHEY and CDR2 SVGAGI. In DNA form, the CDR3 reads TGTGCCAGCACCCTCGGGAGGGGACCCGGGGAGCTGTTTTTT. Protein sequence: CASTLGRGPGELFF.